This is a list of T cell receptor beta chains from one sample in a study of T cell responses to AZD1222 COVID-19 vaccine. TCRdb keeps only in-frame clones here, not all; method: immunoSEQ multiplex PCR. The profile shows about 100,000 clones, around 89% of them singletons. Material: peripheral blood, obtained 28 days after the second AZD1222 dose. The origin of the receptors is an adult who received the AZD1222 COVID-19 vaccine. Both conserved end residues are trimmed from each CDR3.

j_call v_call cdr3_aa
TRBJ1-4 TRBV9 ASSAGLSSNEKLF
TRBJ2-7 TRBV5-1 ASSPGLAASSYEQY
TRBJ2-3 TRBV7-3 ASTLGGTDTQY
TRBJ2-1 TRBV10-2 ASRDQNNEQF
TRBJ1-4 TRBV5-4 ASSLGDRGEKLF
TRBJ2-1 TRBV2 ASGGVAEQF
TRBJ1-4 TRBV5-1 ASSLVHLGRMRDGEKLF
TRBJ1-5 TRBV5-1 ASSTLGGVGQPQH
TRBJ1-1 TRBV19 ASWGQSTEAF
TRBJ1-2 TRBV6-5 ASSYTGHGYT
TRBJ1-1 TRBV6-2/TRBV6-3 ASSYGGGRYTEAF
TRBJ2-3 TRBV9 ASSVGRSTDTQY
TRBJ1-1 TRBV2 ASSESGVNTEAF
TRBJ2-5 TRBV5-1 ASTGTGWTETQY
TRBJ1-4 TRBV19 ASSDVWNEKLF
TRBJ1-1 TRBV6-5 ASRGFTEAF
TRBJ1-1 TRBV25-1 ASSEYPGTEAF
TRBJ2-3 TRBV11-2 ASSPGWPSPDTQY
TRBJ2-3 TRBV5-1 ASSLLGDPTDTQY
TRBJ2-1 TRBV19 ASSIVGTSGPRGHNEQF
TRBJ1-2 TRBV5-4 ASSLSYNYGYT
TRBJ1-2 TRBV30 ACLTFYGYT
TRBJ1-4 TRBV6-5 ASRDSVTNEKLF
TRBJ1-1 TRBV5-1 ASSSRDKNTEAF
TRBJ2-1 TRBV6-5 ASSLRDQTYNEQF
TRBJ1-2 TRBV7-9 ASSLVSIYGYT
TRBJ2-5 TRBV18 ASSPRGGQETQY
TRBJ2-3 TRBV5-1 ASSSGLAGGADTQY
TRBJ2-1 TRBV18 ASSPIVSGQSSYNEQF
TRBJ2-7 TRBV27 ASSSDILTHREHYEQY
TRBJ1-2 TRBV6-2/TRBV6-3 ASSFRTGGYGYT
TRBJ2-5 TRBV19 ASSIGQRETQY
TRBJ1-2 TRBV19 ASNWEGRHGYT
TRBJ1-6 TRBV30 PSRPPRRGTGRNSPLH
TRBJ2-7 TRBV13 ASSLGPSGRAYEQY
TRBJ2-1 TRBV6-1 ASSDLAGGSKKHNEQF
TRBJ2-3 TRBV5-1 ASSLGWTSGMGTDTQY
TRBJ1-2 TRBV10-3 AISERGGSYGYT
TRBJ1-1 TRBV9 ASSRTGGMNTEAF
TRBJ2-1 TRBV18 ASSPGPSDEQF
TRBJ1-2 TRBV2 ASSLDYSANYGYT
TRBJ2-5 TRBV19 ASSFQSQETQY
TRBJ2-1 TRBV19 ASSINPGSARNEQF
TRBJ2-3 TRBV6-2/TRBV6-3 ASTPGASGADTQY
TRBJ1-5 TRBV30 AWSSGPGSNQPQH
TRBJ1-1 TRBV5-6 ASSPSPGTNTEAF
TRBJ1-4 TRBV3-1/TRBV3-2 ASSQDRVHGEKLF
TRBJ1-2 TRBV3-1/TRBV3-2 ASRRQGYGYT
TRBJ2-1 TRBV19 ASGGQGSYNEQF
TRBJ1-4 TRBV9 ASSALNREANEKLF
TRBJ2-3 TRBV4-1 ASSQEFPDTQY
TRBJ2-6 TRBV29-1 SVDSGANVLT